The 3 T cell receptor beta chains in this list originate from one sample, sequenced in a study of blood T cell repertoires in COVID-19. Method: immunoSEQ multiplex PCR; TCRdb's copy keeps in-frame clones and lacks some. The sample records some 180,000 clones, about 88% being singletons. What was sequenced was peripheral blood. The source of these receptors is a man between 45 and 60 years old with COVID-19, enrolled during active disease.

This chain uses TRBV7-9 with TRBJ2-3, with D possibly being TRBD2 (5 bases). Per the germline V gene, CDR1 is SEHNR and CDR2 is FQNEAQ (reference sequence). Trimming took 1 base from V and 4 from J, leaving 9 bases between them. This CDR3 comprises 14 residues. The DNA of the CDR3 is TGTGCCAGCAGCTTAGGAGTTAGCGCAGATACGCAGTATTTT. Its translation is CASSLGVSADTQYF.

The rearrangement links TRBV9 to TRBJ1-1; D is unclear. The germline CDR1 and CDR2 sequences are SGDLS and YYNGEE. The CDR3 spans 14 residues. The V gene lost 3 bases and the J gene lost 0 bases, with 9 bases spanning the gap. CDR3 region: CASSAQTMNTEAFF. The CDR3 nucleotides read TGTGCCAGCAGCGCACAGACTATGAACACTGAAGCTTTCTTT. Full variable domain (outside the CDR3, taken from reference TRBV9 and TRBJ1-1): DSGVTQTPKHLITATGQRVTLRCSPRSGDLSVYWYQQSLDQGLQFLIQYYNGEERAKGNILERFSAQQFPDLHSELNLSSLELGDSALYFCASSAQTMNTEAFFGQGTRLTVV.

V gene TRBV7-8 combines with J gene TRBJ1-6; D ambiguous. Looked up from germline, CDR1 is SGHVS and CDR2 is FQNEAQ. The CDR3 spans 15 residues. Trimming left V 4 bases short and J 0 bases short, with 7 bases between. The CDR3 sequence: CASSSMSSYNSPLHF. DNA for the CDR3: TGTGCCAGCAGCTCGATGAGCTCCTATAATTCACCCCTCCACTTT.